The T cell receptor (beta chain) under discussion was sequenced for a study of metastatic and nonmetastatic thyroid tumors (dated by TCRdb to 2018 to 2021). For context, the study as a whole: The researchers compared repertoires between peripheral blood samples and tumor or nodule tissue samples from patients with malignant or benign thyroid disease.

The CDR3, from cysteine to phenylalanine, totals 16 residues. The retained sequence is limited to the CDR3, 48 bases, with the frame set at the first base. After removal of 3 bases from V and 4 bases from J, the junction retains 8 bases not matched to a gene. Libraries were constructed by PCR. TCRdb names Illumina HiSeq 4000 as the instrument used. High-throughput sequencing was used to profile the CDR3 region of the TCR beta-chain in every patient. The paper's processing steps were these. Drawing on CDR3 differences between clinicopathological groups, the researchers built a classifier meant to tell apart patients with distant-metastatic papillary thyroid cancer. The Shannon index was used to assess repertoire diversity, and the Morisita-Horn index was used to assess tumor-blood repertoire similarity. Starting from the raw public reads, TCRdb applied fastp trimming at Q25, assembled clones with MiXCR and retained in-frame beta chains. Here the V and J calls rest on TCRdb's processing, not on the authors' analysis. The sample table holds roughly 64,000 clones, of which less than 5% were seen once. Jointly, the top ten make up about 20% of the sample.

Overall results and qualifications from the work: TCR beta diversity was reported as significantly higher in malignant tumors than in benign nodules, in both blood and tumor samples.

Before undergoing thyroid surgery, none of the patients had been given any kind of treatment. The study retrospectively analysed patient clinical samples collected from about 2012 to 2019 using T-cell receptor beta sequencing. This clone occurred many times. Its antigen is unknown. No much larger clonotype is one base removed from it; base qualities were not supplied. The chain is made from TRBV12-3 or TRBV12-4 and TRBJ1-5, and 8 junctional nucleotides match TRBD1. The sample was blood. This receptor was identified in a female donor with papillary thyroid cancer or a benign thyroid nodule (not recorded which). Some clones in this sample may be carry-over from other donors' samples. The sequence in DNA is TGTGCCAGCAGTTTGAGCGGACAGGGAATGAATCAGCCCCAGCATTTT. It codes for CASSLSGQGMNQPQHF.